These 4 T cell receptor beta chains were sequenced from one sample in a study of regulatory T cells in long-lasting Graves disease. Arm-PCR with iRepertoire HTBI primers amplified the CDR3 regions for these TCR beta libraries. TCRdb passed the multiplex PCR reads through MiXCR, listing each CDR3 protein once. This sample yields 400,000 to 500,000 distinct CDR3 sequences, of which 14% to 15% are seen a single time; roughly a sixth belongs to the top ten. The time point here: newly diagnosed GD, antithyroid drugs for less than 3 months. PBMCs were the source of the RNA used for TCR sequencing. A further study also used this sample, focusing on T cells in Graves' hyperthyroidism and ophthalmopathy.

The sequenced sample was peripheral blood mononuclear cells (PBMCs), obtained at new diagnosis, from a patient treated with antithyroid drugs. These TCRs come from a woman aged 25-40 years with Graves disease.

This clonotype was counted ten times or more. The chain has TRBV30 and TRBJ2-7; 7 positions agree with TRBD1. The V gene's germline CDR1 is GTSNPN and CDR2 SVGIG (reference sequence). J gave up 3 bases and V 1 base, and 0 bases lay outside the gene matches. The CDR3 covers 12 residues. CDR3 residues: CAWSAGGYEQYF. The CDR3, as DNA: TGTGCCTGGAGTGCAGGGGGCTACGAGCAGTACTTC.

This clonotype was recorded many times. The chain uses TRBV28 and TRBJ2-3; D is ambiguous. Germline assignment: CDR1 MDHEN and CDR2 SYDVKM. The length of the CDR3 is 11 residues. V was trimmed by 6 bases and J by 6 bases, leaving 7 bases between them. The CDR3 region is CASSQWDTQYF. DNA for the CDR3: TGTGCCAGCAGCCAGTGGGATACGCAGTATTTT.

This clonotype was seen at least ten times. The chain combines TRBV11-2 with TRBJ2-2; tentatively, D is TRBD2 (6 bases). In germline, CDR1 is SGHAT, CDR2 FQNNGV. The V end was cut by 1 base, the J end by 6 bases, with 12 bases between. This CDR3 spans 15 amino acids. CDR3 nucleotide sequence: TGTGCCAGCAGCTTAGTAATCGGGGGATCCGGGGAGCTGTTTTTT. Translation gives CASSLVIGGSGELFF.

This clonotype was seen many times. The rearrangement joins TRBV27 to TRBJ1-5; no reliable D call. This CDR3 is built from 16 residues. The germline CDR1 and CDR2 sequences are MNHEY and SMNVEV (reference sequence). The V gene lost 5 bases and the J gene lost 2 bases, with 16 bases spanning the gap. CDR3 loop: CASSLSQVRGNQPQHF. The CDR3 DNA reads as TGTGCCAGCAGTCTTAGTCAGGTGAGGGGCAATCAGCCCCAGCATTTT.